This passage covers 4 T cell receptor beta chains from one sample sequenced in a study of blood T cell repertoires in COVID-19. Clones were read by immunoSEQ multiplex PCR, and TCRdb kept only the in-frame ones, dropping some. Among roughly 280,000 clones listed, around 90% were seen once. Sequenced material: peripheral blood. Receptors were obtained from a man between 50 and 59 years old with acute or convalescent COVID-19.

This clone was picked up a small number of times. The chain couples TRBV5-1 to TRBJ2-3; tentative D call: TRBD2 (5 bases). CDR1 and CDR2 (germline): SGHRS, YFSETQ. The CDR3 totals 14 residues. V was clipped by 5 bases and J by 0 bases, with 10 bases between them. The DNA of the CDR3 is TGCGCCAGCAGAGGTCCGGGGAGCACAGATACGCAGTATTTT. Protein sequence: CASRGPGSTDTQYF.

The chain combines TRBV4-2 with TRBJ2-7; 11 bases match TRBD2. V shed 4 bases and J 5 bases; nucleotides not matched to a gene: 4. Germline V gives CDR1 LGHNA, CDR2 YNFKEQ. This CDR3 region has 14 residues. CDR3 sequence (DNA): TGTGCCAGCAGCCTTAGCGGGGGGGCAGACGAGCAGTACTTC. It specifies CASSLSGGADEQYF.

This chain links TRBV30 with TRBJ1-4; no reliable D call. V was shortened by 1 base and J by 0 bases, with 12 bases between the two germline ends. Germline V gene data show CDR1 as GTSNPN and CDR2 as SVGIG (reference sequence). This CDR3 has 16 residues. CDR3 region: CAWSEILLATNEKLFF. The CDR3 DNA follows: TGTGCCTGGAGTGAGATTTTGCTAGCAACTAATGAAAAACTGTTTTTT.

The rearrangement uses TRBV9 and TRBJ1-1; D unresolved. Germline V gene data show CDR1 as SGDLS and CDR2 as YYNGEE. Trimming cost V 0 bases and J 1 base, with 4 bases left between them. The CDR3 is 13 residues long. The CDR3 nucleotides read TGTGCCAGCAGCGTAGACAGGAACACTGAAGCTTTCTTT. It specifies CASSVDRNTEAFF. Combining the CDR3 with reference TRBV9 and TRBJ1-1 gives the whole variable domain DSGVTQTPKHLITATGQRVTLRCSPRSGDLSVYWYQQSLDQGLQFLIQYYNGEERAKGNILERFSAQQFPDLHSELNLSSLELGDSALYFCASSVDRNTEAFFGQGTRLTVV.